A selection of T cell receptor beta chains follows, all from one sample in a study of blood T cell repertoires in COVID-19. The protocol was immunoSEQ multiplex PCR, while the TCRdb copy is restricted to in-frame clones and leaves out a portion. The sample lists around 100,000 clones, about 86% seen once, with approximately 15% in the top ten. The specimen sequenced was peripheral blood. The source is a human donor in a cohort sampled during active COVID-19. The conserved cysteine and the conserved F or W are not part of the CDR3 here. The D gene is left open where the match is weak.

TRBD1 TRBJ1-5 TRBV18 ASSFGTGINQPQH
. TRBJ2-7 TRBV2 ASSLTYEQY
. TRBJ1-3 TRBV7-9 ASSPQGGVSGNTIY
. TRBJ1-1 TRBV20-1 SASPGAREAF
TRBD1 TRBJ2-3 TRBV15 ATSRESGRGQQDTQY
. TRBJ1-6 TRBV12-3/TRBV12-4 ATTVSYNSPLH
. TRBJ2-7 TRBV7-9 ASSLGGQFYEQY
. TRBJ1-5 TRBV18 ASSPSGDQPQH
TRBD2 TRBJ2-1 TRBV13 ASSFSGGPPNNEQF
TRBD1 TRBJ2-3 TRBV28 ASRTGFTDTQY
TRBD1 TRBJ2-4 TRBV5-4 ASSLSGQGAWAKNIQY
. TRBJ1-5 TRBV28 ASRSGTRGGQPQH
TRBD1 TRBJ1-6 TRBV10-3 AISEGQGQDNSPLH
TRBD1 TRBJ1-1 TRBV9 ASSGDSVNTEAF
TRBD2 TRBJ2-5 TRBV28 ASSRTSGMSETQY
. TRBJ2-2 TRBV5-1 ASSGGLILEGGELF
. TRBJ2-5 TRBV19 ASSRRFGYETQY
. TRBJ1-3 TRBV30 AWRETGNTIY
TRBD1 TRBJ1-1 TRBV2 ASSERAGGGTEAF
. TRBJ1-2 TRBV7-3 ASSPTGGSLKDGYT
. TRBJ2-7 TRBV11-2 ASSRAGIHEQY
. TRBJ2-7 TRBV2 ASSEKDLRVSAEQY
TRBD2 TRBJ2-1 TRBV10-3 AISESPSGRDNEQF
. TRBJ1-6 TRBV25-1 ASSEREGVLNSPLH
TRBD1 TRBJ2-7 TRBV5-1 ASSLATGVSYEQY
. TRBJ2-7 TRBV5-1 ASSFSYPRDYEQY
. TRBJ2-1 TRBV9 ASSLATGRNEQF
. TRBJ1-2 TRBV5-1 ASSSSGGYGYT
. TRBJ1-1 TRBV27 ASKPKDRMNTEAF
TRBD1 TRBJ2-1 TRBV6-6 ASVRDRAYNEQF
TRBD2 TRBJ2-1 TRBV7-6 ASSLGTSGPGSFREQF
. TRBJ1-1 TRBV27 ASSPGGTEAF
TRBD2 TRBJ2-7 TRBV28 ASSSWTSGRTPTDEQY
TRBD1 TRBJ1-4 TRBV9 ASSAHHRGIGKLF
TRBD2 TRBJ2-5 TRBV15 ATSPQVPGLAGGQAKTQY
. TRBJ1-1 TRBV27 ASSPFGDTEAF
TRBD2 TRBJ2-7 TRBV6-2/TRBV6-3 ASSYTGLAGKYEQY
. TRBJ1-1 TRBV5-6 ASSGGSFEAF
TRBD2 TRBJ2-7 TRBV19 ASSTGTSGSYEQY
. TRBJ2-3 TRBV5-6 ASSTYTDTQY
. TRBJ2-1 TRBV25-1 ASSPSPNEQF
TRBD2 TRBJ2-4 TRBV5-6 ASSRGLAGGIAKNIQY
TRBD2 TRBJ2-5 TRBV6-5 ASSRAGGTGETQY
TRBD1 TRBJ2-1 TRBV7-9 ASSLGQGAYGEQF
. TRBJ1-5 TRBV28 ATRLQNSNQPQH
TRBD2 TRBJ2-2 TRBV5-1 ASSQTGTSNTGELF
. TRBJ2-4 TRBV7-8 ASSLLAGGSDKNIQY
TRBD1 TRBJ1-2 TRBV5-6 ASSLTHLGTGIGYT
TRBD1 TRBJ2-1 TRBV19 ASSIRTGDNEQF
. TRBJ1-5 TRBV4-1 ASSQEAVGSQPQH
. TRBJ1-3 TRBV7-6 ASSLEGSGSGNTIY
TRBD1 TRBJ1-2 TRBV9 ASSPGQGGSGGYT
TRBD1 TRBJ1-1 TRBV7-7 ASSLGQGTEAF